These T cell receptor beta chains were read from a single sample in a study of long-term antiretroviral therapy in people with HIV. Using immunoSEQ multiplex PCR, the repertoire was profiled, and TCRdb retains in-frame clones only, with some absent. The data hold 25,000 to 30,000 clones, with less than 90% observed a single time. The specimen comprised unsorted PBMCs, sampled 0.4 years after starting antiretroviral therapy. Receptors were obtained from a man in his late teens or twenties with HIV. CDR3s include the opening cysteine and the closing phenylalanine or tryptophan. The D gene is left open where the match is weak. Size is omitted from some rows. Given values are once, few, many or a class for expanded clones.

D,J,length,V,size,DNA,CDR3
-,TRBJ1-6,14,TRBV9,-,TGTGCCAGCAGCCCGTTGTTTGAGGGGTTTACCCTCCACTTT,CASSPLFEGFTLHF
TRBD2,TRBJ2-7,16,TRBV18,-,TGTGCCAGCTCACCACTGCGGGGGGCCAGATCCTACGAGCAGTACTTC,CASSPLRGARSYEQYF
-,TRBJ1-1,16,TRBV4-3,-,TGCGCCAGCAGCCAGGGACCGAGTAAACTGAACACTGAAGCTTTCTTT,CASSQGPSKLNTEAFF
TRBD2,TRBJ2-7,15,TRBV7-3,-,TGTGCCAGCAGCCCGACTAGCGGGAGCCTGTACGAGCAGTACTTC,CASSPTSGSLYEQYF
-,TRBJ2-1,17,TRBV16,-,TGTGCCAGCACGCGTTTCAGGCTAGGGGCCACGTACAATGAGCAGTTCTTC,CASTRFRLGATYNEQFF
-,TRBJ2-1,13,TRBV7-7,-,TGTGCTAGCAGCTTAGGCGAACAGAATGAGCAGTTCTTC,CASSLGEQNEQFF
-,TRBJ2-7,12,TRBV9,-,TGTGCCAGCAGCGCGGACGGCTACGAGCAGTACTTC,CASSADGYEQYF
TRBD2,TRBJ2-7,14,TRBV19,-,TGTGCCAGTAGTATATCGAGCGGGAGTCATGAGCAGTACTTC,CASSISSGSHEQYF
-,TRBJ1-1,13,TRBV7-2,few,TGTGCCAGCAGCTTCCAGGGATGGACTGAAGCTTTCTTT,CASSFQGWTEAFF
TRBD1,TRBJ1-5,15,TRBV19,once,TGTGCCAGTAGTATGGAGGACAGGGAAGATCAGCCCCAGCATTTT,CASSMEDREDQPQHF
-,TRBJ2-7,13,TRBV11-2,-,TGTGCCAGCAGCCGTTTGACGGGCTACGAGCAGTACTTC,CASSRLTGYEQYF
TRBD2,TRBJ2-1,17,TRBV19,-,TGTGCCAGTAGTATCCCGACTAGCGGGAGTCCCCACAATGAGCAGTTCTTC,CASSIPTSGSPHNEQFF
TRBD1,TRBJ2-7,14,TRBV7-6,-,TGTGCCAGCAGCTCCGGGACAGGGAACTACGAGCAGTACTTC,CASSSGTGNYEQYF
-,TRBJ1-2,17,TRBV4-3,-,TGCGCCAGCAGCCAAGAGGGTTACTCGGGGGGCGCGGATGGCTACACCTTC,CASSQEGYSGGADGYTF
TRBD1,TRBJ2-3,16,TRBV18,-,TGTGCCAGCTCACCACCGCGTAACAGGGGGACAGATACGCAGTATTTT,CASSPPRNRGTDTQYF
TRBD2,TRBJ2-3,14,TRBV29-1,-,TGCAGCGTTGTAGGACTAGCGGGAGACGATACGCAGTATTTT,CSVVGLAGDDTQYF
TRBD2,TRBJ2-1,19,TRBV4-1,once,TGCGCCAGCAGCCAGTTTCTAGCGGGAGGGAGTCGGATGGGGGATGAGCAGTTCTTC,CASSQFLAGGSRMGDEQFF
TRBD1,TRBJ1-1,14,TRBV7-9,once,TGTGCCAGCAGCTTCAGGTCAGGGGGGACTGAAGCTTTCTTT,CASSFRSGGTEAFF
-,TRBJ1-5,15,TRBV5-6,-,TGTGCCAGCAGCGAGGGGTGGGGACTGGAACAGCCCCAGCATTTT,CASSEGWGLEQPQHF
TRBD2,TRBJ2-7,17,TRBV5-6,-,TGTGCCAGCAGCTCCGAATTTACCGGGACTAGTCCCTACGAGCAGTACTTC,CASSSEFTGTSPYEQYF
TRBD1,TRBJ2-1,17,TRBV4-1,-,TGCGCCAGCAGCCGAGACGACAGGGGCAGCTCCTACAATGAGCAGTTCTTC,CASSRDDRGSSYNEQFF
-,TRBJ2-1,14,TRBV2,-,TGTGCCAGCACCGAACGACAGGTAGTTTATGAGCAGTTCTTC,CASTERQVVYEQFF
TRBD1,TRBJ1-1,13,TRBV5-5,-,TGTGCCAGCAGCTGGGACAGGGGCACTGAAGCTTTCTTT,CASSWDRGTEAFF
-,TRBJ1-2,14,TRBV29-1,-,TGCAGCGTTGAAAAGACGGGATCTAACTATGGCTACACCTTC,CSVEKTGSNYGYTF
-,TRBJ2-1,13,TRBV5-4,-,TGTGCCAGCAGCTTGGGCATGGCCAATGAGCAGTTCTTC,CASSLGMANEQFF
TRBD2,TRBJ2-3,15,TRBV5-1,-,TGCGCCAGCAGCGGCCTAGCGGGACCCACAGATACGCAGTATTTT,CASSGLAGPTDTQYF
TRBD2,TRBJ2-3,21,TRBV9,-,TGTGCCAGCAGCGTCCCCCGAGCTTCGGGACTAGCGGGAGGGGGCACAGATACGCAGTATTTT,CASSVPRASGLAGGGTDTQYF
-,TRBJ1-1,15,TRBV6-6,-,TGTGCCAGCAGTTACTTAGTCGGGGGTACCACTGAAGCTTTCTTT,CASSYLVGGTTEAFF
-,TRBJ2-7,15,TRBV4-1,-,TGCGCCAGCAGCCCAGACGGCAGGGAACCCTACGAGCAGTACTTC,CASSPDGREPYEQYF
TRBD1,TRBJ1-6,23,TRBV5-1,-,TGCGCCAGCAGCTTGGGAAGGAGGCAGGGGGCTCTAATTCACCCCTCTAATTCACCGACCCTCCACTTT,CASSLGRRQGALIHPSNSPTLHF
TRBD1,TRBJ2-5,16,TRBV11-2,-,TGTGCCAGCAGCACTCCCTCGACAGGGGGCCGAGAGACCCAGTACTTC,CASSTPSTGGRETQYF
-,TRBJ2-7,14,TRBV27,-,TGTGCCAGCAGTTTAGGTAAGAAGGCCTACGAGCAGTACTTC,CASSLGKKAYEQYF
TRBD1,TRBJ2-7,15,TRBV14,-,TGTGCCAGCAGCCAAGAGACAGGGCCCTCCTACGAGCAGTACTTC,CASSQETGPSYEQYF
-,TRBJ1-3,17,TRBV7-9,few,TGTGCCAGCAGCTCCCTCCGGACCGTAAGCTCTGGAAACACCATATATTTT,CASSSLRTVSSGNTIYF
-,TRBJ1-2,15,TRBV7-8,few,TGTGCCAGCAGCGGAACAGGAGGCTACGAGAGAGGCTACACCTTC,CASSGTGGYERGYTF
-,TRBJ2-2,16,TRBV7-9,-,TGTGCCAGCAGCCCAAAGTACTTTGGGAACACCGGGGAGCTGTTTTTT,CASSPKYFGNTGELFF
TRBD1,TRBJ1-2,16,TRBV28,-,TGTGCCAGCAGTTTTACCCCAGGGGGCTACCAACAAGGCTACACCTTC,CASSFTPGGYQQGYTF
-,TRBJ1-1,12,TRBV19,-,TGTGCCAGTAGTATGGCGGGCTCTGAAGCTTTCTTT,CASSMAGSEAFF
-,TRBJ2-1,18,TRBV7-8,-,TGTGCCAGCAGCTTAAGGGGGTGGGAAGGGAGAGTGGACAATGAGCAGTTCTTC,CASSLRGWEGRVDNEQFF
-,TRBJ1-1,15,TRBV6-5,-,TGTGCCAGCAGTTACTCGTGGCAGTTGAACACTGAAGCTTTCTTT,CASSYSWQLNTEAFF
-,TRBJ1-5,15,TRBV5-8,-,TGTGCCAGCAGCATCCAGGGGTTTAGCAATCAGCCCCAGCATTTT,CASSIQGFSNQPQHF
-,TRBJ2-6,18,TRBV5-4,-,TGTGCCAGCAGCCCGGGGCCTCCTAAGGGATCTGGGGCCAACGTCCTGACTTTC,CASSPGPPKGSGANVLTF
-,TRBJ2-5,11,TRBV13,-,TGTGCCAGCAGTTGGAAAGAGACCCAGTACTTC,CASSWKETQYF
-,TRBJ2-5,13,TRBV6-1,-,TGTGCCAGCAGCCGGCAGGGTGGGGAGACCCAGTACTTC,CASSRQGGETQYF
-,TRBJ2-7,14,TRBV27,-,TGTGCCAGCAGTTTTAGCCAGCGAGGGGACGAGCAGTACTTC,CASSFSQRGDEQYF
-,TRBJ2-7,13,TRBV6-6,-,TGTGCCAGCAGTTACCGGGGGTGGTACGAGCAGTACTTC,CASSYRGWYEQYF
-,TRBJ2-7,12,TRBV6-5,few,TGTGCCAGCAGTCGACACGGGAACGAGCAGTACTTC,CASSRHGNEQYF
-,TRBJ1-5,13,TRBV7-6,once,TGTGCCAGCAGCTTAGCGAGCAATCAGCCCCAGCATTTT,CASSLASNQPQHF
-,TRBJ1-1,17,TRBV28,-,TGTGCCACCAGTTCCGCCCTTGAGTCGCCGGATGTCACTGAAGCTTTCTTT,CATSSALESPDVTEAFF
-,TRBJ2-7,15,TRBV5-1,-,TGCGCCAGCAGCATACCGACAGGCGCTAGATACGAGCAGTACTTC,CASSIPTGARYEQYF
-,TRBJ1-1,13,TRBV15,-,TGTGCCACCAGCAGACCAGGGACACCTGAAGCTTTCTTT,CATSRPGTPEAFF
TRBD1,TRBJ2-5,15,TRBV2,once,TGTGCCAGCCGCCCACAGGGGAGATCCCAAGAGACCCAGTACTTC,CASRPQGRSQETQYF
TRBD2,TRBJ2-3,18,TRBV4-3,-,TGCGCCAGCAGCCAAGACAGCCAGCGGGAGAGTTATGCAGATACGCAGTATTTT,CASSQDSQRESYADTQYF